Below are 7 T cell receptor beta chains sequenced from a single sample in a study of shared clonotypes between healthy human individuals. Clones were sequenced by immunoSEQ multiplex PCR, and TCRdb holds only the in-frame ones, with some missing. The table shows around 940,000 clones, with approximately 76% occurring only once. Sequencing input: memory CD4+ T cells sorted from blood. Noted subset: CD45RA-negative fraction. The source is a man aged 18 to 35 in good health.

The chain couples TRBV28 to TRBJ1-2, with 11 bases that match TRBD1. The CDR3 extends over 14 amino acids. The trim removed 5 bases at V and 6 bases at J, leaving 5 bases unmatched. Germline-derived CDR1 and CDR2 are MDHEN and SYDVKM. This CDR3 reads CASSPRTGGNGYTF. The CDR3 DNA follows: TGTGCCAGCAGTCCCAGGACAGGGGGCAATGGCTACACCTTC.

The CDR3, as DNA: TGCGCCAGCAGTGAGAGGCTAGCGGGGGAGCAGTACTTC. As protein: CASSERLAGEQYF. This sequence joins TRBV10-1 and TRBJ2-7; 9 bases match TRBD2. The CDR3 loop spans 13 amino acids. CDR1 and CDR2 from the germline V gene are WNHNN and SYGVQD (reference sequence). V was pared by 2 bases and J by 7 bases, with 3 bases of the junction left unmatched.

This clone was seen a handful of times. The V call is TRBV4-1, the J call TRBJ2-5; 8 bases agree with TRBD2. Germline lookup yields CDR1 MGHRA and CDR2 YSYEKL. J gave up 3 bases and V 4 bases, and 10 bases lay outside the gene matches. The CDR3 consists of 16 residues. CDR3 sequence: CASSPSQTSAEETQYF. For the CDR3, the DNA is TGCGCCAGCAGCCCCTCCCAGACTAGCGCGGAAGAGACCCAGTACTTC.

V usage is TRBV5-1 and J usage is TRBJ1-4, with a tentative D call TRBD1 (5 bases). The CDR3 loop spans 13 amino acids. Trimming removed 5 bases from V and 7 bases from J, with 12 bases in between. The germline CDR1 and CDR2 sequences are SGHRS and YFSETQ. The CDR3 coding sequence is TGCGCCAGCAGGACAGTTTTAGGTGAAAAACTGTTTTTT. It specifies CASRTVLGEKLFF.

This chain links TRBV5-4 with TRBJ1-1, with 12 positions matching TRBD1. CDR1 is SGHNT, CDR2 YYREEE, per germline (reference sequence). The CDR3 runs 15 residues. With V trimmed by 4 bases and J by 4 bases, 5 bases remained unmatched. The CDR3 protein is CASSGQGQGATEAFF. The CDR3 nucleotides are TGTGCCAGCAGCGGACAGGGACAGGGGGCCACTGAAGCTTTCTTT.

V usage is TRBV5-1 and J usage is TRBJ2-5; 9 nucleotides agree with TRBD1. The CDR3 loop spans 15 amino acids. V lost 4 bases to trimming and J lost 5 bases; unmatched junction nucleotides: 9. Per the germline V gene, CDR1 is SGHRS and CDR2 is YFSETQ. The CDR3 loop reads CASSQGTGLLETQYF. CDR3 nucleotide sequence: TGCGCCAGCAGCCAGGGGACAGGGCTTTTGGAGACCCAGTACTTC. The entire variable domain, with the rest obtained from reference TRBV5-1 and TRBJ2-5, is as follows: KAGVTQTPRYLIKTRGQQVTLSCSPISGHRSVSWYQQTPGQGLQFLFEYFSETQRNKGNFPGRFSGRQFSNSRSEMNVSTLELGDSALYLCASSQGTGLLETQYFGPGTRLLVL.

V usage is TRBV6-5 and J usage is TRBJ1-1; maybe TRBD1 (6 bases). From germline, CDR1 is MNHEY and CDR2 SVGAGI. V dropped 6 bases and J dropped 5 bases, with 13 bases sitting between them. The CDR3 sequence is 13 residues long. CDR3: CASRPTGGTEAFF. CDR3 DNA sequence: TGTGCCAGCAGACCGACAGGCGGAACTGAAGCTTTCTTT.